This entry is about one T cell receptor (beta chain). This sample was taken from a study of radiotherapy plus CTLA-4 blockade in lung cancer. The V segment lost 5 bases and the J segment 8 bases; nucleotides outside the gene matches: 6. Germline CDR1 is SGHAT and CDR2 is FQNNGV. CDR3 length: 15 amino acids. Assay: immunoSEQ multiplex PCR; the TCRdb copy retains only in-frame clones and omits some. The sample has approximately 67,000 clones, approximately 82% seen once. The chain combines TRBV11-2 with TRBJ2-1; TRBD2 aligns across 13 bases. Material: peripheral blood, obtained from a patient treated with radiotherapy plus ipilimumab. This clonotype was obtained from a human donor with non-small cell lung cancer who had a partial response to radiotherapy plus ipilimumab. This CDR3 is CASSILAGGVDEQFF. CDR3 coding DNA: TGTGCCAGCAGCATACTAGCGGGAGGGGTGGATGAGCAGTTCTTC.